One and the same sample provided the 17 T cell receptor beta chains below, sequenced in a study of Ad26.COV2.S vaccination and SARS-CoV-2 variants. Treatment: about 20 received Ad26.COV2.S at low or high dose, single or two shots; several received placebo; per-sample allocation not given. Specimen acquisition occurred on day 63 following the initial vaccine or placebo injection. Clones were sequenced by immunoSEQ multiplex PCR, and TCRdb holds only the in-frame ones, with some missing. This sample has approximately 400,000 clones; about 85% occur once, and the top ten carry 3% to 4%. Specimen: peripheral blood, collected in a trial of Ad26.COV2.S vaccine versus placebo. These receptors were collected from a person aged 18-65 years who received the Ad26.COV2.S COVID-19 vaccine or a placebo.

The rearrangement uses TRBV30 and TRBJ1-4; D is possibly TRBD1 (6 bases). CDR1 is GTSNPN and CDR2 is SVGIG in the germline V gene (reference sequence). The CDR3 has 15 residues. Trimming took 5 bases from V and 11 from J, leaving 24 bases between them. CDR3 DNA sequence: TGTGCCTGGGGAGGACAGACCGTCGCTGGTGGGAAACTGTTTTTT. This codes for CAWGGQTVAGGKLFF.

The genes are TRBV25-1 and TRBJ1-1; D remains unclear. The germline V gene encodes CDR1 MGHDK and CDR2 SYGVNS. This CDR3 contains 14 residues. Trimming cost V 0 bases and J 1 base, with 6 bases left between them. Here the CDR3 DNA reads TGTGCCAGCAGTGAATACTTTGAGAACACTGAAGCTTTCTTT. This encodes CASSEYFENTEAFF.

This clone was observed a single time. The V and J genes are TRBV5-1 and TRBJ2-7; 10 nucleotides line up with TRBD1. J lost 6 bases, V lost 0 bases, and 3 bases had no gene match. The germline V gene encodes CDR1 SGHRS and CDR2 YFSETQ. CDR3 length: 14 amino acids. CDR3 in DNA: TGCGCCAGCAGCTTGGGACAGGGGGCGGTCGAGCAGTACTTC. It translates to CASSLGQGAVEQYF. Full variable domain (rest looked up from reference TRBV5-1 and TRBJ2-7): KAGVTQTPRYLIKTRGQQVTLSCSPISGHRSVSWYQQTPGQGLQFLFEYFSETQRNKGNFPGRFSGRQFSNSRSEMNVSTLELGDSALYLCASSLGQGAVEQYFGPGTRLTVT.

The rearrangement joins TRBV3-1 (or the pseudogene TRBV3-2) to TRBJ2-2, with TRBD2 matching over 8 bases. V shed 3 bases, J shed 5 bases, and the junction held 5 bases outside the gene matches. The germline V gene has CDR1 LGHDT and CDR2 YNNKEL (reference sequence). CDR3 length: 15 residues. CDR3 nucleotide sequence: TGTGCCAGCAGCCACCGAGCGGGGGTAACCGGGGAGCTGTTTTTT. Translated: CASSHRAGVTGELFF.

J is TRBJ2-2 and V is TRBV11-2; TRBD1 matches 7 bases. The V gene end was trimmed by 5 bases and the J gene end by 4 bases; junction bases not matched to a gene: 4. This CDR3 has 14 amino acids. The germline V gene encodes CDR1 SGHAT and CDR2 FQNNGV. CDR3 DNA: TGTGCCAGCAGCCCCGGGACAGCCACCGGGGAGCTGTTTTTT. Its protein product is CASSPGTATGELFF.

The chain uses TRBV4-1 and TRBJ2-7; D possibly corresponds to TRBD2 (6 bases). The V gene lost 1 base and the J gene lost 2 bases, with 12 bases spanning the gap. The CDR3 sequence is 15 residues long. Germline values: CDR1 MGHRA, CDR2 YSYEKL. The CDR3: CASSQGRGPTYEQYF. The CDR3 nucleotides read TGCGCCAGCAGCCAAGGGAGGGGACCTACCTACGAGCAGTACTTC.

As regards this clone: Other DNA sequences of this sample code for an identical CDR3. J is TRBJ2-7 and V is TRBV5-1, with D uncertain. Trimming pared 4 bases from V and 0 bases from J, leaving 5 bases between. Germline CDR1 reads SGHRS; CDR2 reads YFSETQ. CDR3 length equals 12 residues. CDR3 loop: CASSLPSYEQYF. DNA of the CDR3: TGCGCCAGCAGCCTCCCCTCCTACGAGCAGTACTTC.

The chain links TRBV24-1 to TRBJ2-1; D perhaps matches TRBD2 (5 bases). The CDR3 contains 16 residues. The V end lost 2 bases, the J end lost 6 bases, and 16 bases lay between the germline ends. Germline CDR1 is KGHDR and CDR2 is SFDVKD. The CDR3 DNA sequence: TGTGCCACCAGTGATTCCGACAAAGGAGGTACCAATGAGCAGTTCTTC. As protein: CATSDSDKGGTNEQFF.

V is TRBV6-6 and J is TRBJ2-2, with D perhaps TRBD1 (5 bases). CDR1 and CDR2 (germline): MNHNY, SVGAGI (reference sequence). The V and J ends lost 5 bases and 1 base respectively, with 8 bases between them. The CDR3 covers 14 residues. CDR3 nucleotide sequence: TGTGCCAGCAGTCCTGACAGGAACACCGGGGAGCTGTTTTTT. Encoded protein: CASSPDRNTGELFF.

CDR3 DNA: TGTGCCAGCAAACCAACAGGGGGCAATGCAGATACGCAGTATTTT. Its protein is CASKPTGGNADTQYF. This rearrangement joins TRBV6-5 to TRBJ2-3; 9 nucleotides align to TRBD1. This CDR3 region has 15 residues. CDR1 and CDR2 (germline): MNHEY, SVGAGI. V shed 7 bases and J 4 bases; nucleotides not matched to a gene: 9.

The genes are TRBV12-3 or TRBV12-4 and TRBJ1-1; no definite D call. The germline V and J ends were trimmed by 3 bases and 10 bases, with 15 bases remaining between them. This CDR3 comprises 13 residues. The CDR3 is CASSFVPRIAAFF. CDR3 nucleotide sequence: TGTGCCAGCAGTTTTGTCCCGAGAATCGCAGCTTTCTTT.

The chain recombines TRBV12-3 or TRBV12-4 with TRBJ2-7; 7 positions agree with TRBD2. CDR3 length equals 13 residues. Trimming at V came to 3 bases and at J to 4 bases, leaving 3 bases not matched to a gene. CDR3 region: CASSLGGSYEQYF. The CDR3 bases are TGTGCCAGCAGTTTGGGAGGGAGTTACGAGCAGTACTTC.

J is TRBJ2-2 and V is TRBV5-1; D gene ambiguous. The CDR3 is made up of 11 amino acids. V shed 2 bases and J shed 7 bases, with 3 bases lying between them. Per germline, CDR1 SGHRS and CDR2 YFSETQ. The DNA of the CDR3 is TGCGCCAGCAGCTTTAACGGGGAGCTGTTTTTT. Translation gives CASSFNGELFF.

V gene TRBV5-1 combines with J gene TRBJ2-1, with D possibly being TRBD1 (6 bases). This CDR3 spans 15 amino acids. The V end was cut by 3 bases, the J end by 4 bases, with 14 bases between. The germline V gene has CDR1 SGHRS and CDR2 YFSETQ. CDR3 amino acids: CASSWRIQGYNEQFF. The CDR3 DNA is TGCGCCAGCAGCTGGAGGATTCAGGGGTACAATGAGCAGTTCTTC.

This clone is a singleton in its sample. This chain joins TRBV3-1 (or the pseudogene TRBV3-2) and TRBJ2-1; D is undetermined. The length of the CDR3 is 14 residues. The ends were cut back, 4 bases at V and 1 base at J, with 8 bases in the middle. Germline values: CDR1 LGHDT, CDR2 YNNKEL (reference sequence). The CDR3 loop reads CASSPARSYNEQFF. For the CDR3, the DNA is TGTGCCAGCAGCCCTGCGCGGTCCTACAATGAGCAGTTCTTC.

CDR3 DNA sequence: TGTGCCAGCAGCTCTTCTAGCGGGAGTACCTACGAGCAGTACTTC. Its translation is CASSSSSGSTYEQYF. This chain uses TRBV7-8 with TRBJ2-7; 10 bases are shared with TRBD2. Per germline, CDR1 SGHVS and CDR2 FQNEAQ. V trimming: 4 bases; J trimming: 2 bases; junction bases outside the gene matches: 5. The CDR3 is made up of 15 amino acids.

The rearrangement uses TRBV30 and TRBJ1-2, with D perhaps matching TRBD1 (6 bases). V dropped 8 bases and J dropped 3 bases, with 25 bases sitting between them. CDR1 and CDR2 from the germline V gene are GTSNPN and SVGIG (reference sequence). This CDR3 region has 16 residues. CDR3 in amino acids: CAGQNRARGPYYGYTF. CDR3 DNA sequence: TGTGCCGGCCAGAACAGGGCGCGGGGTCCCTACTATGGCTACACCTTC.